These 9 T cell receptor beta chains were sequenced from one sample in a study of T cell repertoires in cytomegalovirus infection. TCRdb redid the calling of the reads with MiXCR, one entry per CDR3 protein. The sample has roughly 280,000 distinct CDR3 sequences; roughly 13% are singletons. Specimen: PBMCs. The receptors here all came from a human donor in good health (CMV status not recorded). Some clones in this sample may be carry-over from other donors' samples.

This clonotype has ten or more counts. The genes are TRBV7-2 and TRBJ2-3; the D gene is possibly TRBD2 (6 bases). The CDR3 is made up of 15 amino acids. Germline V gives CDR1 SGHTA, CDR2 FQGNSA. Trimming left V 2 bases short and J 7 bases short, with 16 bases between. Here the CDR3 reads CASSLPGLPTHTQYF. CDR3 nucleotide sequence: TGTGCCAGCAGCTTACCGGGACTGCCCACGCATACGCAGTATTTT.

This sequence joins TRBV28 and TRBJ1-1; TRBD1 agrees at 9 bases. Germline loops: CDR1 MDHEN, CDR2 SYDVKM. Germline trimming cut 5 bases from V and 1 base from J; bases unmatched to any gene: 5. This CDR3 comprises 15 residues. The CDR3 region is CASSEDRGWNTEAFF. DNA of the CDR3: TGTGCCAGCAGTGAGGACAGGGGATGGAACACTGAAGCTTTCTTT. The full variable domain, rest sourced from reference TRBV28 and TRBJ1-1, is DVKVTQSSRYLVKRTGEKVFLECVQDMDHENMFWYRQDPGLGLRLIYFSYDVKMKEKGDIPEGYSVSREKKERFSLILESASTNQTSMYLCASSEDRGWNTEAFFGQGTRLTVV.

Many counts were recorded for this clonotype. The rearrangement joins TRBV7-9 to TRBJ2-2; 9 bases fit TRBD2. The CDR3 spans 16 residues. The V gene's germline CDR1 is SEHNR and CDR2 FQNEAQ (reference sequence). After removal of 5 bases from V and 4 bases from J, the junction contained 8 bases not matched to a gene. CDR3 DNA sequence: TGTGCCAGCAGCAAAGCCGGGACTAGCCGCACCGGGGAGCTGTTTTTT. As protein: CASSKAGTSRTGELFF.

Concerning this clonotype itself: It is unclear where the CDR3 begins or ends on the DNA, so no DNA is shown, and the CDR3 is as TCRdb lists it. The V gene is TRBV7-9, the J gene TRBJ2-6; TRBD1 is taken as the D call from the table, unchecked against the DNA. The CDR3 length equals 21 residues, ends included. The V gene's germline CDR1 is SEHNR and CDR2 FQNEAQ (reference sequence). The CDR3 loop reads CASSSTGDTGELFFGKGLGGF.

The V and J genes are TRBV19 and TRBJ1-1; 10 nucleotides agree with TRBD1. The germline V gene encodes CDR1 LNHDA and CDR2 SQIVND (reference sequence). This CDR3 has 13 amino acids. V dropped 1 base and J dropped 7; count of bases not matched to a gene: 0. This CDR3 reads CASSIGDRGEAFF. The CDR3 DNA reads as TGTGCCAGTAGTATAGGGGACAGGGGTGAAGCTTTCTTT.

In this sample, this clonotype turned up many times. The chain is built from TRBV10-1 and TRBJ2-1, with 9 bases aligning to TRBD2. V shed 3 bases and J 7 bases; nucleotides not matched to a gene: 7. This CDR3 has 15 residues. The germline CDR1 and CDR2 sequences are WNHNN and SYGVQD (reference sequence). CDR3 bases: TGCGCCAGCAGTGACGGCGGGGGGGCCTCAAATGAGCAGTTCTTC. It specifies CASSDGGGASNEQFF.

This clonotype was recorded at least ten times. The chain recombines TRBV4-1 with TRBJ2-1; D may match TRBD1 or TRBD2 (5 bases each). CDR1 MGHRA and CDR2 YSYEKL come from the germline V gene. V was pared by 1 base and J by 4 bases, with 23 bases between. The CDR3 consists of 19 residues. Here the CDR3 reads CASSQGRLWGYTKYNEQFF. In DNA, the CDR3 is TGCGCCAGCAGCCAAGGGAGGCTGTGGGGGTACACTAAGTACAATGAGCAGTTCTTC.

The chain joins TRBV5-6 to TRBJ2-4; 8 nucleotides line up with TRBD1. The CDR3 has 19 amino acids. Germline values: CDR1 SGHDT, CDR2 YYEEEE. Trimming took 1 base from V and 1 from J; bases not matched to a gene: 13. The CDR3 spells CASSLNPDRARPAKNIQYF. The CDR3 bases are TGTGCCAGCAGCTTGAATCCGGACAGGGCCCGACCCGCCAAAAACATTCAGTACTTC.

This sequence joins TRBV10-3 and TRBJ2-1; possible D gene TRBD2, 5 bases. CDR1 and CDR2 from the germline V gene are ENHRY and SYGVKD. The germline V and J ends were trimmed by 0 bases and 8 bases, with 14 bases remaining between them. The CDR3 has 15 residues. The CDR3 loop is CAISESRGLKDEQFF. The CDR3 coding sequence is TGTGCCATCAGTGAGTCGAGAGGGCTTAAGGATGAGCAGTTCTTC.